The source of this T cell receptor beta chain is a study of PD-L1 blockade in urothelial cancer. Study context: Males with bladder-origin urothelial cancer constituted most of the roughly 29 patients.

Note on this clone: Its antigen is still unknown.

As to time point: peripheral blood 6 weeks after treatment start. It was locally advanced or metastatic urothelial carcinoma that patients had. Measured with immunoSEQ multiplex PCR; TCRdb has only the in-frame clones, and not every one. The repertoire holds over 70,000 clones, with 70% to 90% as singletons. There are 17 residues in the CDR3. The J segment lost 4 bases and the V segment lost 0 bases, leaving 7 bases of the junction unmatched. Looked up from germline, CDR1 is SGHRS and CDR2 is YFSETQ. Regarding the study as a whole: Survival was better when pretreatment blood TCR clonality fell below the median.

This sequence was found in an older man with urothelial cancer. The J gene is TRBJ2-3, the V gene TRBV5-1; TRBD1 matches 11 bases. The material was PBMCs, obtained around atezolizumab (anti-PD-L1) treatment. In nucleotides, the CDR3 is TGCGCCAGCAGCTTGGGCGGGACAGGGGGTTTTTCAGATACGCAGTATTTT. Protein product: CASSLGGTGGFSDTQYF.